The T cell receptor beta chain described here comes from a study of cytotoxic CD8 clonotypes in ibrutinib-treated CLL. Measured with immunoSEQ multiplex PCR; TCRdb has only the in-frame clones, and not every one. There are tens of thousands of clones in the sample; roughly 49% occur only once, and roughly a quarter lies in the top ten. This CDR3 comprises 15 residues. The V and J ends lost 1 base and 3 bases respectively, with 13 bases between them. CDR1 and CDR2 from the germline V gene are MGHRA and YSYEKL. The chain uses TRBV4-1 and TRBJ2-7; no definite D call. The material was PBMCs, obtained at disease progression, from a patient treated with ibrutinib. This TCR came from a human donor with chronic lymphocytic leukemia. The CDR3 protein is CASSQAFGEIYEQYF. CDR3 bases: TGCGCCAGCAGCCAAGCTTTCGGCGAAATCTACGAGCAGTACTTC.